This record concerns one TCR beta chain sequence. Its antigen is unknown. Germline CDR1 and CDR2: LNHDA and SQIVND (reference sequence). The CDR3 contains 13 residues. V lost 3 bases and J lost 3, with 8 bases in between. The PCR ran on 60 Vbeta and 13 Jbeta primers. The method was immunoSEQ multiplex PCR; TCRdb's version includes in-frame clones alone and lacks a portion of them. The sample holds over 100,000 clones, around 80% seen once. The sample comes from a study of cytomegalovirus exposure and HLA in healthy donors. General study results and limits: The likely explanation for a cluster of highly shared sequence variants was sequencing artifact.

The sample taken for sequencing was PBMCs. J is TRBJ1-2 and V is TRBV19; D remains unclear. The clonotype comes from a female donor in good health and CMV-seronegative. The CDR3 here is CASSIRRDYGYTF. The CDR3 nucleotides read TGTGCCAGTAGTATTCGGAGAGACTATGGCTACACCTTC.